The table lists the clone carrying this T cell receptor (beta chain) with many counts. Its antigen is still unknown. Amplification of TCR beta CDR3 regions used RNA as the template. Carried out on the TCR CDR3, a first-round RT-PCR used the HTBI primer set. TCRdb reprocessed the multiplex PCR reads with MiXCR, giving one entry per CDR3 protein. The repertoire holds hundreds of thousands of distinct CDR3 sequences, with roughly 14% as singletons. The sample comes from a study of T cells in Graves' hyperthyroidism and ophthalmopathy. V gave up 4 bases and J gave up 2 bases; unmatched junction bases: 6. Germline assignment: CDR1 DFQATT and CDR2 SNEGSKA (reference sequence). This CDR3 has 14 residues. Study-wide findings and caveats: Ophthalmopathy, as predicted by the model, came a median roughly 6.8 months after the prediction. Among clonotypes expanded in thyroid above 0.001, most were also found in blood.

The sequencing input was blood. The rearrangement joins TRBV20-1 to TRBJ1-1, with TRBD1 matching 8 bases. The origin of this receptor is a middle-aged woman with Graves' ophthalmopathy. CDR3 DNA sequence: TGCAGTGCTACCCGGGACAGGACTAACACTGAAGCTTTCTTT. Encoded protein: CSATRDRTNTEAFF.